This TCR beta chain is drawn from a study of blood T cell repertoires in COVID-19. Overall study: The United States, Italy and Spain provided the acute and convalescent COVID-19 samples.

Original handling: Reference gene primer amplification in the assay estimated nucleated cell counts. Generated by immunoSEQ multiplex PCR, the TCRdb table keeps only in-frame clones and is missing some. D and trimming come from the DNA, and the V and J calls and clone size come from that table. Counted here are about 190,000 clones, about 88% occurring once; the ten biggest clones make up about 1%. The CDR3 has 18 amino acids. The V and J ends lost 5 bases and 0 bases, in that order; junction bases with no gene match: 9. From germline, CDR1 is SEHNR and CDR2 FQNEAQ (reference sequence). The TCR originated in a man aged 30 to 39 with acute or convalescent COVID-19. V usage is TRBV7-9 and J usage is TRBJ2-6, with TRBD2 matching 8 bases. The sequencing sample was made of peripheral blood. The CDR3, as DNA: TGTGCCAGCAGCCCGCTCGGGGGGGGAACCTCTGGGGCCAACGTCCTGACTTTC. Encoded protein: CASSPLGGGTSGANVLTF.